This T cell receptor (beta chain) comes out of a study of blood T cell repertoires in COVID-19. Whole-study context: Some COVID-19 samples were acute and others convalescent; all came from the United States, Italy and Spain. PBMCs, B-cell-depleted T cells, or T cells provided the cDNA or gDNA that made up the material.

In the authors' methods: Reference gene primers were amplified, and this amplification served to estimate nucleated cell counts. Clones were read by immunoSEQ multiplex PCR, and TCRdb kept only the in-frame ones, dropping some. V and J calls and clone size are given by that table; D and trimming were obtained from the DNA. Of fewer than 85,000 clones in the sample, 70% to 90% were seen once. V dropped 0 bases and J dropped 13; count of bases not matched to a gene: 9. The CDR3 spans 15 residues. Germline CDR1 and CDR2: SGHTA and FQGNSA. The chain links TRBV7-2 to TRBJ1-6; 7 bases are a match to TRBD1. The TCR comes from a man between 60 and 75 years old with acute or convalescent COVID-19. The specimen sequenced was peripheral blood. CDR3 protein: CASSLARTGSSPLHF. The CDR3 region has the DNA TGTGCCAGCAGCTTAGCTCGGACAGGTAGTTCCCCCCTCCACTTT.